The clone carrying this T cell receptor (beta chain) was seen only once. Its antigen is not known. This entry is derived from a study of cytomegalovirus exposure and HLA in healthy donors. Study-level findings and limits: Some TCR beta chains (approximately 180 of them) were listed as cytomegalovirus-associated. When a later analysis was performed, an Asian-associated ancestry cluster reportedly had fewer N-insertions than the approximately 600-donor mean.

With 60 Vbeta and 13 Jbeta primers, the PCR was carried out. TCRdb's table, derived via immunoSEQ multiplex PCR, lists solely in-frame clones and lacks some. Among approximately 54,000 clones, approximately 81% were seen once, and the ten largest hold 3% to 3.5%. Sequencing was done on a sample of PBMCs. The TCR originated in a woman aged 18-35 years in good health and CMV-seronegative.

CDR3: CAWSAPRGSDTEAFF. CDR3 DNA sequence: TGTGCCTGGAGTGCCCCCCGGGGATCGGACACTGAAGCTTTCTTT. The J gene is TRBJ1-1, the V gene TRBV30; D gene ambiguous. The CDR3 sequence is 15 residues long. Germline CDR1 GTSNPN, CDR2 SVGIG (reference sequence). V was pared by 1 base and J by 3 bases, with 15 bases between.